The 25 T cell receptor beta chains below all came from one sample that was sequenced in a study of sequential checkpoint blockade in melanoma. Treatment noted: randomized to nivolumab then ipilimumab (arm A) or the reverse (arm B). Clones were read by immunoSEQ multiplex PCR, and TCRdb kept only the in-frame ones, dropping some. Here the sample spans under 20,000 clones, over 60% being singletons. The source material was CD8+ T cells sorted from blood (inferred from file names), sampled from a patient given nivolumab and ipilimumab in sequence. These receptors were taken from a human donor with melanoma.

This chain joins TRBV27 and TRBJ2-1; D uncertain. Trimming stripped 4 bases from V and 7 bases from J, with 8 bases between. CDR1 is MNHEY and CDR2 is SMNVEV in the germline V gene (reference sequence). The CDR3 is made up of 12 amino acids. The CDR3 here is CASSSGRNEQFF. Here the CDR3 DNA reads TGTGCCAGCAGTTCGGGTAGGAATGAGCAGTTCTTC.

The V call is TRBV10-3, the J call TRBJ1-6; TRBD1 is a possible D gene (5 bases). V was shortened by 8 bases and J by 7 bases, with 9 bases between the two germline ends. CDR1 is ENHRY and CDR2 is SYGVKD in the germline V gene. This CDR3 region has 12 residues. CDR3 coding DNA: TGTGCCATCGGGGCAGGGAATTCACCCCTCCACTTT. This encodes CAIGAGNSPLHF.

The chain joins TRBV4-1 to TRBJ1-1; 7 bases agree with TRBD1. Germline trimming cut 4 bases from V and 7 bases from J; bases unmatched to any gene: 12. The CDR3 runs to 15 residues. The germline V gene has CDR1 MGHRA and CDR2 YSYEKL. CDR3 region: CASSRVGQSTIEAFF. Here the CDR3 DNA reads TGCGCCAGCAGCCGAGTGGGACAGAGCACAATTGAAGCTTTCTTT.

On this clone itself: A junction boundary mismatches the germline segment, possibly from a read error. The chain joins TRBV10-3 to TRBJ2-7; no firm D call. The length of the CDR3 is 15 residues. The V gene's germline CDR1 is ENHRY and CDR2 SYGVKD. The CDR3 is CAISEVMGKSYGQYF. The CDR3 region has the DNA TGTGCCATCAGTGAAGTTATGGGCAAATCCTACGGGCAGTACTTC.

The chain couples TRBV2 to TRBJ2-7; 7 nucleotides agree with TRBD1. The CDR3 has 13 residues. Germline-derived CDR1 and CDR2 are SNHLY and FYNNEI. V was clipped by 4 bases and J by 3 bases; unmatched bases: 3. CDR3 in DNA: TGTGCCAGCAGTGGTGGGGACAGCTACGAGCAGTACTTC. The encoded protein is CASSGGDSYEQYF.

CDR3 sequence (DNA): TGTGCCAGCAGCCCCCGACAGGGGTATGGCTACACCTTC. Translated, it gives CASSPRQGYGYTF. The rearrangement joins TRBV9 to TRBJ1-2; 8 bases are a match to TRBD1. CDR1 is SGDLS, CDR2 YYNGEE, per germline. The ends lost 4 bases at V and 5 bases at J; junction bases unmatched: 4. The CDR3 totals 13 residues.

This clone was seen only once. This sample includes further DNA sequences coding for the same CDR3. The chain employs TRBV6-5 and TRBJ2-7, with 8 bases identical to TRBD2. The CDR3 runs to 15 residues. Germline V CDR1 and CDR2: MNHEY, SVGAGI. J was trimmed by 4 bases and V by 5 bases; bases with no gene match: 10. CDR3 residues: CASSPLGGGRYEQYF. For the CDR3, the DNA is TGTGCCAGCAGTCCCCTCGGGGGGGGACGGTACGAGCAGTACTTC.

The J gene is TRBJ2-7, the V gene TRBV29-1, with D unclear. This CDR3 has 13 residues. Deletions cut 3 bases from V and 0 bases from J, with 9 bases between. Germline CDR1 SQVTM, CDR2 ANQGSEA. CDR3 DNA: TGCAGCGTTGAGGTGGCCAGCTCCTACGAGCAGTACTTC. This sequence encodes CSVEVASSYEQYF.

The chain employs TRBV7-3 and TRBJ2-1; the match to TRBD2 covers 10 bases. Germline V gene lookup returns CDR1 SGHTA and CDR2 FQGTGA. J lost 5 bases, V lost 3 bases, and 1 base had no gene match. There are 14 residues in the CDR3. DNA of the CDR3: TGTGCCAGCAGCTTCACTAGCGGGGACAATGAGCAGTTCTTC. Amino acid sequence: CASSFTSGDNEQFF.

This clone showed up just a few times. The CDR3 reads CASSYTGRNEQFF. The CDR3 DNA reads as TGTGCCAGCAGTTACACAGGGAGAAATGAGCAGTTCTTC. This sequence joins TRBV6-5 and TRBJ2-1; TRBD1 might be the D (6 bases). Per the germline V gene, CDR1 is MNHEY and CDR2 is SVGAGI. Trimming cost V 2 bases and J 7 bases, with 9 bases left between them. The CDR3 extends over 13 amino acids.

V gene TRBV10-1 combines with J gene TRBJ2-7, with 7 bases matching TRBD1. Germline-derived CDR1 and CDR2 are WNHNN and SYGVQD (reference sequence). The CDR3 covers 15 residues. J was trimmed by 0 bases and V by 0 bases; bases with no gene match: 2. CDR3 protein: CASSESAGGSYEQYF. CDR3 coding DNA: TGCGCCAGCAGTGAGTCAGCAGGGGGCTCCTACGAGCAGTACTTC.

The V and J genes are TRBV11-2 and TRBJ2-7; the match to TRBD1 covers 8 bases. Looked up from germline, CDR1 is SGHAT and CDR2 is FQNNGV. CDR3 length: 14 amino acids. The junction had 7 bases not matched to a gene; V was cut back by 5 bases and J by 4 bases. CDR3 bases: TGTGCCAGCAGCCCGACAGGGGAGCTATACGAGCAGTACTTC. Residues: CASSPTGELYEQYF.

V usage is TRBV6-1 and J usage is TRBJ2-1, with 7 bases lining up with TRBD2. Germline loops: CDR1 MNHNS, CDR2 SASEGT. The CDR3 extends over 13 amino acids. Losses at the gene ends were 6 bases for V and 9 bases for J; bases not matched to a gene: 8. In nucleotides, the CDR3 is TGTGCCAGCAGAGGATGGGGGGGGACTGAGCAGTTCTTC. It specifies CASRGWGGTEQFF.

The chain is built from TRBV5-8 and TRBJ1-2; 11 nucleotides agree with TRBD1. Per germline, CDR1 SGHTS and CDR2 YDEGEE. Trimming removed 5 bases from V and 4 bases from J; junction bases left unmatched: 4. The CDR3 has 14 residues. CDR3 loop: CASRRTGGPYGYTF. The CDR3 DNA sequence: TGTGCCAGCAGGCGGACAGGGGGCCCCTATGGCTACACCTTC.

This clone came up a few times. CDR3 sequence (DNA): TGTGCCAGCAGCCCGCGGGGGCATACGCAGTATTTT. It is translated as CASSPRGHTQYF. The genes are TRBV7-6 and TRBJ2-3, with D possibly TRBD2 on 7 matching bases. CDR1 is SGHVS, CDR2 FNYEAQ, per germline. The CDR3 contains 12 residues. Trimming pared 5 bases from V and 7 bases from J, leaving 10 bases between.

The chain combines TRBV7-9 with TRBJ1-5, with TRBD1 identical over 11 bases. The ends lost 5 bases at V and 7 bases at J; junction bases unmatched: 10. The CDR3 length is 16 residues. Germline CDR1 is SEHNR and CDR2 is FQNEAQ (reference sequence). Here the CDR3 reads CASSLRTGGYEQPQHF. Here the CDR3 DNA reads TGTGCCAGCAGCCTACGGACAGGGGGCTACGAGCAGCCCCAGCATTTT.

This clone has just a few counts. V is TRBV9 and J is TRBJ2-7; D is possibly TRBD2 (5 bases). Germline loops: CDR1 SGDLS, CDR2 YYNGEE. The CDR3 extends over 15 amino acids. Deletions cut 2 bases from V and 6 bases from J, with 18 bases between. CDR3 sequence (DNA): TGTGCCAGCAGCGTGGACTCCTCAGCCTCGTCCGAGCAGTACTTC. The encoded protein is CASSVDSSASSEQYF.

Regarding this clone: Additional DNA sequences in this sample encode the identical CDR3. V is TRBV5-6 and J is TRBJ1-1; tentative D call: TRBD1 (6 bases). CDR3 length equals 14 residues. In germline, CDR1 is SGHDT, CDR2 YYEEEE. V lost 0 bases and J lost 5, with 11 bases in between. The CDR3 reads CASSLVGAGTEAFF. The CDR3 coding sequence is TGTGCCAGCAGCTTGGTGGGGGCAGGGACTGAAGCTTTCTTT.

The chain couples TRBV30 to TRBJ2-7; 7 nucleotides line up with TRBD2. This CDR3 comprises 13 residues. CDR1 and CDR2 (germline): GTSNPN, SVGIG (reference sequence). V lost 1 base to trimming and J lost 2 bases; unmatched junction nucleotides: 2. As DNA, the CDR3 is TGTGCCTGGAGTGGACTAGCAGCCTACGAGCAGTACTTC. This codes for CAWSGLAAYEQYF.

This chain uses TRBV6-5 with TRBJ1-4, with D possibly matching TRBD1 (5 bases). The CDR3 sequence is 15 residues long. Trimming left V 0 bases short and J 8 bases short, with 13 bases between. Germline lookup yields CDR1 MNHEY and CDR2 SVGAGI. The CDR3 reads CASSYSAGRDEKLFF. Written as DNA, the CDR3 is TGTGCCAGCAGTTACTCGGCAGGGAGGGACGAAAAACTGTTTTTT.

The chain employs TRBV7-9 and TRBJ1-4; 7 bases match TRBD1. The CDR3 extends over 16 amino acids. Germline V lookup: CDR1 SEHNR, CDR2 FQNEAQ (reference sequence). The ends lost 5 bases at V and 2 bases at J; junction bases unmatched: 8. In DNA form, the CDR3 reads TGTGCCAGCAGCGTAACAGGGACAGCGACTAATGAAAAACTGTTTTTT. As protein: CASSVTGTATNEKLFF.

The chain is built from TRBV2 and TRBJ1-1; 7 bases agree with TRBD1. The V and J ends lost 10 bases and 3 bases, in that order; junction bases with no gene match: 5. The CDR3 consists of 12 residues. Per germline, CDR1 SNHLY and CDR2 FYNNEI. CDR3 loop: CAIGQADTEAFF. In DNA form, the CDR3 reads TGTGCCATCGGACAGGCCGACACTGAAGCTTTCTTT.

The gene calls are TRBV27 and TRBJ2-1, with 7 bases identical to TRBD2. The CDR3 consists of 15 residues. The J segment lost 2 bases and the V segment lost 4 bases, leaving 5 bases of the junction unmatched. Germline CDR1 reads MNHEY; CDR2 reads SMNVEV (reference sequence). Here the CDR3 reads CASSSIAGPYNEQFF. In nucleotides, the CDR3 is TGTGCCAGCAGTTCTATAGCGGGTCCCTACAATGAGCAGTTCTTC.

The chain carries TRBV27 and TRBJ2-1; D is unclear. V was clipped by 6 bases and J by 8 bases, with 14 bases between them. Germline values: CDR1 MNHEY, CDR2 SMNVEV (reference sequence). This CDR3 has 13 amino acids. The CDR3 DNA reads as TGTGCCAGCAGCTATTCGCGCGTCCATGAGCAGTTCTTC. It codes for CASSYSRVHEQFF.

This clone has just a few counts. A read error may account for a junction end that differs from germline. The chain has TRBV7-2 and TRBJ1-4; the match to TRBD1 covers 8 bases. Looked up from germline, CDR1 is SGHTA and CDR2 is FQGNSA. The CDR3 is 15 residues long. The CDR3 sequence is CASSQDTGGGEKLFF. The CDR3, as DNA: TGCGCCAGCAGCCAAGACACAGGGGGTGGTGAAAAACTGTTTTTT.